The present entry profiles one T cell receptor (beta chain) with its context. Antigen unknown. The data originate from a study of blood T cells in healthy people across ages. The study, taken as a whole, reports: Unsorted PBMCs blocked a conclusive comparison of naive and antigen-experienced cells. Measured against age, TCR beta diversity per million T cells decreased in a roughly linear manner.

The donors, all healthy, were Caucasians living in Russia, aged about 6 to 90. Next came a second PCR, run for about 6 to 12 cycles, which used a sample-barcoded 5' primer along with a J-beta primer mix. Each cDNA molecule was tagged by a template-switch adaptor that had 12 random nucleotides. Each CDR3 protein gets one entry after TCRdb re-called the 5' RACE reads with MiXCR. The table shows under 2 million distinct CDR3 sequences, with about 31% occurring only once. The CDR3 loop spans 11 amino acids. Germline assignment: CDR1 MDHEN and CDR2 SYDVKM. Trimming removed 7 bases from V and 5 bases from J, with 8 bases in between.

The TCR originated in a woman under 40 in good health. J is TRBJ1-1 and V is TRBV28; D uncertain. Sequencing used blood. In DNA form, the CDR3 reads TGTGCCAGCATCTACAGTACTGAAGCTTTCTTT. It is translated as CASIYSTEAFF. The variable domain in full, completed from reference TRBV28 and TRBJ1-1, reads DVKVTQSSRYLVKRTGEKVFLECVQDMDHENMFWYRQDPGLGLRLIYFSYDVKMKEKGDIPEGYSVSREKKERFSLILESASTNQTSMYLCASIYSTEAFFGQGTRLTVV.